This T cell receptor beta chain was found in a study of T cell responses to AZD1222 COVID-19 vaccine. On this clone: Antigen unknown.

Measured with immunoSEQ multiplex PCR; TCRdb has only the in-frame clones, and not every one. This sample yields about 120,000 clones, of which around nine tenths are seen a single time; more than 7.5% belongs to the top ten. Overall study results and limits: Baseline serology detected seropositivity in only six AZD1222 recipients.

The CDR3 contains 12 residues. V was cut by 4 bases and J by 3 bases, with 9 bases left in between. Germline CDR1 is SQVTM and CDR2 is ANQGSEA. The receptor was isolated from an adult in good health. The V gene is TRBV29-1, the J gene TRBJ1-1; tentative D call: TRBD1 (6 bases). The specimen was peripheral blood, collected on day 0 of AZD1222 vaccination. The CDR3, as DNA: TGCAGCGTTGCGCAGGGGTACACTGAAGCTTTCTTT. The encoded protein is CSVAQGYTEAFF.